This T cell receptor (beta chain) appears in the sequencing data of a study of PD-L1 blockade in urothelial cancer (TCRdb year 2017). For the wider study: Every patient began therapy in the mid-2010s and was given atezolizumab 1,200 mg intravenously every 3 weeks. Somatic, immune and clinical correlates of response to PD-L1 blockade with atezolizumab in urothelial cancer were the focus of an exploratory multi-omic analysis. About 90% of the 29 patients were identified as males with urothelial cancer of bladder origin, and a prior smoking history was reported by 18 of 29 patients. Eight to ten patients achieved durable clinical benefit and some 20 did not. Durable clinical benefit meant progression-free survival longer than 6 months, and TCR features were also tested against progression-free and overall survival. Pretreatment blood TCR-seq was available for around 29 patients, at least one posttreatment blood collection was obtained for around 24 patients, and tumor TCR-seq was available for around 24 patients. In the same patients who had TCR sequencing, pretreatment tumors also underwent whole exome sequencing and RNA sequencing. Blood samples were analyzed 3 weeks after the start of treatment (second dose) and 6 weeks after the start of treatment. An ECOG performance status of 0 or 1 was recorded for the patients, and 0 to 3 prior chemotherapy regimens had been received by the patients. TCR sequencing covered pretreatment tumor samples and matched, serially collected peripheral blood taken before and after atezolizumab treatment. Blood samples yielded a median of around 150,000 T cells and more than 80,000 unique TCRs, with median clonality 0.080.

Beyond this particular receptor, the publication reports: Because the sample size was small (n ≈ 27) and many exploratory analyses were performed, the results are intended to be hypothesis-generating. Patients with durable benefit showed greater expansion of tumor-associated TCR clones in peripheral blood 3 weeks after starting treatment (n ≈ 22, p = 0.022). A pretreatment peripheral blood TCR clonality below the median was linked to improved progression-free and overall survival.

A total of roughly 30 patients with locally advanced or metastatic urothelial carcinoma, treated at Memorial Sloan Kettering on a trial protocol, made up the cohort. Peripheral blood mononuclear cells were collected pretreatment and during treatment, at between 1 and 8 total time points per patient. The Qiagen DNeasy Blood extraction kit was used to purify genomic DNA from total PBMCs and from tumor samples. PBMCs were collected pretreatment and during treatment, and were isolated and stored as previously described. From the germline V gene, CDR1 is MNHNS and CDR2 is SASEGT. V loses 3 bases at its end and J loses 0 bases; junction bases beyond the gene matches: 4. From the cysteine through the phenylalanine, the CDR3 covers 15 amino acids. Only the CDR3 part of the read is kept: 45 bases, read in frame from the first base. To estimate absolute template abundance from read counts, synthetic TCR analog templates were spiked into each PCR. The immunoSEQ assay used bias-controlled V and J gene primers to amplify TCRbeta CDR3 regions from genomic DNA. Rearranged TCRbeta segments were sequenced at approximately 20X coverage. As for the original processing: Sequencing errors were corrected by clustering and CDR3s were annotated against IMGT to assign V, D and J genes. Downstream analyses used only productive TCRbeta rearrangements and left out out-of-frame or stop-codon sequences. Clonality was computed as one minus Shannon entropy normalized by the log of the number of unique productive sequences. Clones differing between time points or between blood and tumor were identified by Fisher's exact test with Benjamini-Hochberg correction at adjusted p below 0.01. Not all clones reach the TCRdb copy of this immuneACCESS table, which keeps in-frame sequences only. Checked studies attribute under half of the gap to unresolved V genes and leave the rest unexplained. That table is the source of V, J and clone size, and D and trimming were worked out from the DNA. The sample has 70,000 or so clones on record, 84% of them singletons. The top ten hold less than 5.5% of the sample.

A remark on this clone: The specificity of this receptor is unknown. No much larger clonotype is one base removed from it; base qualities were not supplied.

This clonotype was obtained from a man in his 70s with urothelial cancer. The input for sequencing was PBMCs, taken around atezolizumab (anti-PD-L1) treatment. Recombination joined TRBV6-1 with TRBJ1-1; the central 7 bases match TRBD1. The CDR3 reads CASSERTGLNTEAFF. The nucleotides are TGTGCCAGCAGTGAGCGGACAGGTTTGAACACTGAAGCTTTCTTT.